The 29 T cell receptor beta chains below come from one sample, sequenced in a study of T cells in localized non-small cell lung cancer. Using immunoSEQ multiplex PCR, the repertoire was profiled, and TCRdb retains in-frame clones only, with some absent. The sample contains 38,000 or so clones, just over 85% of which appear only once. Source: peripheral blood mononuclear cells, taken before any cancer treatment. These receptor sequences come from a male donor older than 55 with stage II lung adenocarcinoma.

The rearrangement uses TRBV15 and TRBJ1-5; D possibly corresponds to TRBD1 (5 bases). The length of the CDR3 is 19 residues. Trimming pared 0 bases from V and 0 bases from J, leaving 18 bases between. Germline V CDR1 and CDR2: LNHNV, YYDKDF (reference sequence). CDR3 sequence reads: CATSRDSGGGAGSNQPQHF. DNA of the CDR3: TGTGCCACCAGCAGAGATTCGGGAGGAGGGGCGGGTAGCAATCAGCCCCAGCATTTT. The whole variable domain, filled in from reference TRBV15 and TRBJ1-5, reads DAMVIQNPRYQVTQFGKPVTLSCSQTLNHNVMYWYQQKSSQAPKLLFHYYDKDFNNEADTPDNFQSRRPNTSFCFLDIRSPGLGDTAMYLCATSRDSGGGAGSNQPQHFGDGTRLSIL.

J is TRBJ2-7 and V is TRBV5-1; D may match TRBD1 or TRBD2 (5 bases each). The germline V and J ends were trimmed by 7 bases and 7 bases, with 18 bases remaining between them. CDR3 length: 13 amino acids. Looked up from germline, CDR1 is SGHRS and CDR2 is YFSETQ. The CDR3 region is CASQAAGKGEQYF. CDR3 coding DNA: TGCGCCAGCCAGGCCGCGGGCAAGGGGGAGCAGTACTTC.

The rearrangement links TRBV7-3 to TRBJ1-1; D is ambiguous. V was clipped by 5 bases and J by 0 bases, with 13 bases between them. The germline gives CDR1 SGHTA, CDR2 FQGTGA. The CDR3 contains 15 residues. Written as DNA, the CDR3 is TGTGCCAGCAGCCCCCAAGCCACCATGAACACTGAAGCTTTCTTT. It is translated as CASSPQATMNTEAFF.

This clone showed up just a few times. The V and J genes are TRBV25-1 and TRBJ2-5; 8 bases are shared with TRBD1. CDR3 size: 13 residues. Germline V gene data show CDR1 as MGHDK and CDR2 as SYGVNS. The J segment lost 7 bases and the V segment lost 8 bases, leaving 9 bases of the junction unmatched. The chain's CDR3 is CASHRQGLWTQYF. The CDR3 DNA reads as TGTGCCAGCCACCGACAGGGGTTATGGACCCAGTACTTC.

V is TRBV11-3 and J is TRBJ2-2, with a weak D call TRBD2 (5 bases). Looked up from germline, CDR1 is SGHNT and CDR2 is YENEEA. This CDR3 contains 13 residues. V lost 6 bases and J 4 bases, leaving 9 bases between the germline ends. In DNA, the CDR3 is TGTGCCAGCAGGGGCGCGGGCACCGGGGAGCTGTTTTTT. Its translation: CASRGAGTGELFF.

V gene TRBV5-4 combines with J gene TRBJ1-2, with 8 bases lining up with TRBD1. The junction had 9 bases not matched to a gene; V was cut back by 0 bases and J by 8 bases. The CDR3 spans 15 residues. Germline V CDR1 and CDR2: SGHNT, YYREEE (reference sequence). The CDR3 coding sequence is TGTGCCAGCAGCTTGGGAGCGGCAGGGGGCGAAGGCTACACCTTC. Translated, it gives CASSLGAAGGEGYTF. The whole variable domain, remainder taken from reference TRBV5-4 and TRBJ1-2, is ETGVTQSPTHLIKTRGQQVTLRCSSQSGHNTVSWYQQALGQGPQFIFQYYREEENGRGNFPPRFSGLQFPNYSSELNVNALELDDSALYLCASSLGAAGGEGYTFGSGTRLTVV.

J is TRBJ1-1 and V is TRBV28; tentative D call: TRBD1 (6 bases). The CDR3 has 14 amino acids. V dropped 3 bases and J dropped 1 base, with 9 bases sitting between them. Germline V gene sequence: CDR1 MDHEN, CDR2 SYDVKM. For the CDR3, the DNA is TGTGCCAGCAGTTTTACAGGGTCGAACACTGAAGCTTTCTTT. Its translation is CASSFTGSNTEAFF.

The CDR3: CASSLQLGNNEQFF. The CDR3 bases are TGTGCCAGCAGCTTACAATTAGGGAACAATGAGCAGTTCTTC. The rearrangement links TRBV7-9 to TRBJ2-1, with unresolved D. Germline loops: CDR1 SEHNR, CDR2 FQNEAQ (reference sequence). V lost 2 bases to trimming and J lost 5 bases, with 10 bases between them. The CDR3 spans 14 residues.

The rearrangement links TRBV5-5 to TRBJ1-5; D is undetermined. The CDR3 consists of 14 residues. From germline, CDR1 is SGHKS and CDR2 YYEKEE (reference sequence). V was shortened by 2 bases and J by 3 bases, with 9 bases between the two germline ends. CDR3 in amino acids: CASSFEHSNQPQHF. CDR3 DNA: TGTGCCAGCAGCTTCGAACACTCCAATCAGCCCCAGCATTTT. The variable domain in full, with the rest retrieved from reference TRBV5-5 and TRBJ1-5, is DAGVTQSPTHLIKTRGQQVTLRCSPISGHKSVSWYQQVLGQGPQFIFQYYEKEERGRGNFPDRFSARQFPNYSSELNVNALLLGDSALYLCASSFEHSNQPQHFGDGTRLSIL.

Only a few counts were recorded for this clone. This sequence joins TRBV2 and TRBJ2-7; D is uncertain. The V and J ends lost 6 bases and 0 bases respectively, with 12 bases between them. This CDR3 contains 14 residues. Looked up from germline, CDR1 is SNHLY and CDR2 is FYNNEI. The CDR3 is CASSPWTSSYEQYF. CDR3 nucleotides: TGTGCCAGCAGCCCCTGGACCAGCTCCTACGAGCAGTACTTC.

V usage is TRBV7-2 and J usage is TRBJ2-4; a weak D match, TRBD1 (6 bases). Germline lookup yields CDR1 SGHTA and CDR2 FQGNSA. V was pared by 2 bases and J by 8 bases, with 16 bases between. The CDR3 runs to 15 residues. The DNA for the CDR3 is TGTGCCAGCAGCTTAACGACCACGGGACAACACATTCAGTACTTC. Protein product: CASSLTTTGQHIQYF.

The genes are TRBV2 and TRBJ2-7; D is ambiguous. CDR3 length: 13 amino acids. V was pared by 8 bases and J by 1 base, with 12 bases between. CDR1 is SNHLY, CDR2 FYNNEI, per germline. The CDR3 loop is CASLWTHSYEQYF. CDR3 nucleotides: TGTGCCAGCTTATGGACGCATTCCTACGAGCAGTACTTC.

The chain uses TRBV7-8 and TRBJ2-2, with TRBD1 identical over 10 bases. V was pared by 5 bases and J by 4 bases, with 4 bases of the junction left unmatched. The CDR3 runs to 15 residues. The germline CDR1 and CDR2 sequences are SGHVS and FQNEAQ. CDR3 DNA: TGTGCCAGCAGCCGGACAGGGGGTAGCACCGGGGAGCTGTTTTTT. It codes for CASSRTGGSTGELFF.

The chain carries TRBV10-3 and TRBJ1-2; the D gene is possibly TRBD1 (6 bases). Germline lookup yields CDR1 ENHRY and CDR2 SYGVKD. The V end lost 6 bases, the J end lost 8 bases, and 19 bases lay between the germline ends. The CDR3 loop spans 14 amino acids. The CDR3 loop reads CAIRAPGGQDGYTF. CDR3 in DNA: TGTGCCATCAGGGCCCCGGGGGGGCAGGACGGCTACACCTTC.

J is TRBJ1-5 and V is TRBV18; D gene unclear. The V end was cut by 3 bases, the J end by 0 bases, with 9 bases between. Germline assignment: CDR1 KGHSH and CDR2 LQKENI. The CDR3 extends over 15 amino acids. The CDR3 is CASSPDGYSNQPQHF. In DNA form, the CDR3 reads TGTGCCAGCTCACCCGACGGGTATAGCAATCAGCCCCAGCATTTT.

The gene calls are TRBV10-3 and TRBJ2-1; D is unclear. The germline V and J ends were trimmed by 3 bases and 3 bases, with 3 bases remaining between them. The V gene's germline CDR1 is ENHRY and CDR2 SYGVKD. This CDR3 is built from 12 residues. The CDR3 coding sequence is TGTGCCATCAGTGACAGCTACAATGAGCAGTTCTTC. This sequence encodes CAISDSYNEQFF.

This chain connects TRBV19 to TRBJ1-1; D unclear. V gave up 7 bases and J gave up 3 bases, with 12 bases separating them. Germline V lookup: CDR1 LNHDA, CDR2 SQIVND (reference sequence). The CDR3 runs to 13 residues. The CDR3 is CASTETRYTEAFF. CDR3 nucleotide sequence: TGTGCCAGTACCGAGACAAGGTACACTGAAGCTTTCTTT. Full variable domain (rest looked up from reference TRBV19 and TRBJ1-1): DGGITQSPKYLFRKEGQNVTLSCEQNLNHDAMYWYRQDPGQGLRLIYYSQIVNDFQKGDIAEGYSVSREKKESFPLTVTSAQKNPTAFYLCASTETRYTEAFFGQGTRLTVV.

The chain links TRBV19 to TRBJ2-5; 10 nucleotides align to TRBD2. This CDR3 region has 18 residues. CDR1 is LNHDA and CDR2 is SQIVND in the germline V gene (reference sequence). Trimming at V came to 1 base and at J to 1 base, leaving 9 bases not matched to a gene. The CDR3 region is CASSIGLAGAVFQETQYF. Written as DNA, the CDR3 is TGTGCCAGTAGTATAGGGCTAGCGGGAGCTGTTTTCCAAGAGACCCAGTACTTC.

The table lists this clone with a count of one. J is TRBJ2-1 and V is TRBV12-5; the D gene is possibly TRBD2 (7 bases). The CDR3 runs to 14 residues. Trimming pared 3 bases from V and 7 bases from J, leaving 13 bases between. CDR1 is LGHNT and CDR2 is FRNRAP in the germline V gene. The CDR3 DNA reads TGTGCTAGTGGTTTTGGAGGGGGGGCGAATGAGCAGTTCTTC. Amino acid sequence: CASGFGGGANEQFF. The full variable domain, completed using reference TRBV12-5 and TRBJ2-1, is DARVTQTPRHKVTEMGQEVTMRCQPILGHNTVFWYRQTMMQGLELLAYFRNRAPLDDSGMPKDRFSAEMPDATLATLKIQPSEPRDSAVYFCASGFGGGANEQFFGPGTRLTVL.

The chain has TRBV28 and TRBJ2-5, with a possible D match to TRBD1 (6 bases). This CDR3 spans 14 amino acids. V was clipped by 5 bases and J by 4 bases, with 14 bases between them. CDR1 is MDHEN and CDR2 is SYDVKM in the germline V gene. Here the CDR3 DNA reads TGTGCCAGCAGTCTTTACAGGGACCCAGAGACCCAGTACTTC. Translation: CASSLYRDPETQYF.

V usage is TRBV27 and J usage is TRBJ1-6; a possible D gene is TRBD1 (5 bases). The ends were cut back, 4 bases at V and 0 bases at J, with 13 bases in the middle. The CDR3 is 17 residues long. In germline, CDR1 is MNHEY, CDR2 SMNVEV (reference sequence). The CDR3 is CASSYRTDSSYNSPLHF. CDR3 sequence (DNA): TGTGCCAGCAGTTACAGGACCGATAGCTCCTATAATTCACCCCTCCACTTT.

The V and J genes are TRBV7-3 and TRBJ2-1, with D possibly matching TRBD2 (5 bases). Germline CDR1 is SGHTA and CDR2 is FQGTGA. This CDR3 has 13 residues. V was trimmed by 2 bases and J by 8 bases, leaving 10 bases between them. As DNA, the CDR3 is TGTGCCAGCAGCTTACTGCAGGAGGATGAGCAGTTCTTC. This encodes CASSLLQEDEQFF.

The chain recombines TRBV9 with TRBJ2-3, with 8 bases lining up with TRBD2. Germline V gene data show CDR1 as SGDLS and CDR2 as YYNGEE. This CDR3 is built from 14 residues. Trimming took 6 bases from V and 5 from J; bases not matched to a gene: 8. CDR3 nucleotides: TGTGCCAGCAACGCCGGGAGGGCCAGAGATACGCAGTATTTT. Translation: CASNAGRARDTQYF.

The CDR3 loop reads CASSPREARADTQYF. In DNA, the CDR3 is TGTGCCAGCTCACCAAGAGAGGCTAGGGCAGATACGCAGTATTTT. The chain joins TRBV18 to TRBJ2-3; D uncertain. V was trimmed by 2 bases and J by 4 bases, leaving 13 bases between them. Per germline, CDR1 KGHSH and CDR2 LQKENI. The CDR3 spans 15 residues. The full variable domain, completed using reference TRBV18 and TRBJ2-3, is NAGVMQNPRHLVRRRGQEARLRCSPMKGHSHVYWYRQLPEEGLKFMVYLQKENIIDESGMPKERFSAEFPKEGPSILRIQQVVRGDSAAYFCASSPREARADTQYFGPGTRLTVL.

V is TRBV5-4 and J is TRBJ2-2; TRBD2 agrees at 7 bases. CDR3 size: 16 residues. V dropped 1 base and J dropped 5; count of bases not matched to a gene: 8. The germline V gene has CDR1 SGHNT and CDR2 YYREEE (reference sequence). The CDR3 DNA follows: TGTGCCAGCAGCTTGAACGGCGGGAGCGCAACCGGGGAGCTGTTTTTT. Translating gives CASSLNGGSATGELFF.

CDR3 DNA sequence: TGCGCCAGCAGCTTGGAGTCAGGGCCCTCCTACGAGCAGTACTTC. Protein sequence: CASSLESGPSYEQYF. The rearrangement joins TRBV5-1 to TRBJ2-7; D might be TRBD1 (5 bases). Trimming removed 0 bases at V and 0 bases at J, with 10 bases between. The CDR3 sequence is 15 residues long. Germline V gene sequence: CDR1 SGHRS, CDR2 YFSETQ.

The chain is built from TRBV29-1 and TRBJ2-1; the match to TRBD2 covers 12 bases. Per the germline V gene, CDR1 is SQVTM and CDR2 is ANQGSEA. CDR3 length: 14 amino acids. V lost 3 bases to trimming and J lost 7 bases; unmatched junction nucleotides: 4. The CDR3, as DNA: TGCAGCGTTGACCTAGCGGGAGGGGGGAATGAGCAGTTCTTC. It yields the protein CSVDLAGGGNEQFF.

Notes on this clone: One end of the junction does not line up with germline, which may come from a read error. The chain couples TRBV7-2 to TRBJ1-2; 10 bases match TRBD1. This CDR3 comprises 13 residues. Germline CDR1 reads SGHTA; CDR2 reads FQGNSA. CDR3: CASSSTGGYGYIF. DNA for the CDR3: TGTGCCAGCAGCTCGACAGGGGGCTATGGCTACATCTTC.

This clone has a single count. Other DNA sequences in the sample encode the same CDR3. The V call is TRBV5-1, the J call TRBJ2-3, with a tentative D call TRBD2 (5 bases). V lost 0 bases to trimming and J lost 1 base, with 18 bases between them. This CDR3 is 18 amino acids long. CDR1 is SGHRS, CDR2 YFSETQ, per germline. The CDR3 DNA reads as TGCGCCAGCAGCTTGGTCCCCCCGGGGTCTGGGGGCACAGATACGCAGTATTTT. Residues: CASSLVPPGSGGTDTQYF.